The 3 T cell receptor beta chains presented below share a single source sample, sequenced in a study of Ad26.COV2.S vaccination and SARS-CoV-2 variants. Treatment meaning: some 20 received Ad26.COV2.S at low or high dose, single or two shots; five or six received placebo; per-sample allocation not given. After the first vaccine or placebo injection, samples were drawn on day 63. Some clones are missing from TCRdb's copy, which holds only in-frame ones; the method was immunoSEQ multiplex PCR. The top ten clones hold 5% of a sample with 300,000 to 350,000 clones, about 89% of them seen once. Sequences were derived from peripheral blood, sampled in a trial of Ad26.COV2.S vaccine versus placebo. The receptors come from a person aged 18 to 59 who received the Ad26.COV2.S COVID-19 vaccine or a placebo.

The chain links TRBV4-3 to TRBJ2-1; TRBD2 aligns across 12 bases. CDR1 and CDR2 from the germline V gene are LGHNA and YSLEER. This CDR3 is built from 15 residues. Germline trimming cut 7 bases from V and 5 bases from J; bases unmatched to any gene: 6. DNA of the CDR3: TGCGCCAGCACCTTCGGACTAGCGGGGAACAATGAGCAGTTCTTC. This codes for CASTFGLAGNNEQFF.

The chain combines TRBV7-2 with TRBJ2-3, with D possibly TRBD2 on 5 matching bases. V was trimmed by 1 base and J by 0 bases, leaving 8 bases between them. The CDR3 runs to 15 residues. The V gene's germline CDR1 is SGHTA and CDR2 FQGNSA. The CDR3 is CASSLGGASTDTQYF. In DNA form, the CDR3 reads TGTGCCAGCAGCTTAGGGGGAGCTAGCACAGATACGCAGTATTTT.

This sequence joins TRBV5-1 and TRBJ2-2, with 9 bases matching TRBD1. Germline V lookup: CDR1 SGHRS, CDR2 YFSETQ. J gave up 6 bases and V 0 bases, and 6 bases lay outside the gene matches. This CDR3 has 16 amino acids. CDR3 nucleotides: TGCGCCAGCAGCTTGGGAACAGGGGGCTCGGCCGGGGAGCTGTTTTTT. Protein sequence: CASSLGTGGSAGELFF.